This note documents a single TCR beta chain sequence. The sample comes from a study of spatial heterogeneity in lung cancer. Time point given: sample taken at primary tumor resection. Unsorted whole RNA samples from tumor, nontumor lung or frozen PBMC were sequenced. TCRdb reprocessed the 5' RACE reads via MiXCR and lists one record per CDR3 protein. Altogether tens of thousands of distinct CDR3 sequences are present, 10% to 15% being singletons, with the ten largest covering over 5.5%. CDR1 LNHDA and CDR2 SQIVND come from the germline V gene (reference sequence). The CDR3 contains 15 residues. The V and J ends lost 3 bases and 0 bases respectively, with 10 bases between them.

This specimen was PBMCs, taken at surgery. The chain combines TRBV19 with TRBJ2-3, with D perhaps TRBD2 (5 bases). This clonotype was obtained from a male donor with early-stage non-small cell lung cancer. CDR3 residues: CASSISGVSTDTQYF. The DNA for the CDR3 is TGTGCCAGTAGTATTTCCGGGGTTAGCACAGATACGCAGTATTTT.